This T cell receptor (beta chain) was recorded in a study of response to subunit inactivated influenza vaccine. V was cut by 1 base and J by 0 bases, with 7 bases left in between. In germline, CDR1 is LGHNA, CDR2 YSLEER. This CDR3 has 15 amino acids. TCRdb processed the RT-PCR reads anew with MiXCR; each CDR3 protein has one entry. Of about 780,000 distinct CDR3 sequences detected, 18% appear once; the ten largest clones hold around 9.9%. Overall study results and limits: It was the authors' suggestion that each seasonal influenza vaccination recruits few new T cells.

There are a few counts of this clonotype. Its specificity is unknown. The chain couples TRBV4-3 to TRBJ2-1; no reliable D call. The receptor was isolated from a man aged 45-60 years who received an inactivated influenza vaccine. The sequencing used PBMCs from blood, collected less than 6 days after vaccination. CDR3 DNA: TGCGCCAGCAGCCAAGTTCGCGGCTCCTACAATGAGCAGTTCTTC. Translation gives CASSQVRGSYNEQFF.